These T cell receptor beta chains were read from a single sample in a study of neurological immune-mediated disorders. Each CDR3 protein gets one entry after TCRdb re-called the 5' RACE reads with MiXCR. Seen here are over 13,000 distinct CDR3 sequences, roughly a tenth observed once, and the top ten hold roughly a quarter. Material: PBMCs. The receptors shown here come from a woman in her forties in good health. Each CDR3 is given with its conserved first and last residue. D genes are given only for firm matches. Some rows mark clone size as missing; the rest say once, few, many or name a class of expanded clone.

clone size	V gene	J gene	D gene	CDR3 DNA	CDR3 protein
-	TRBV20-1	TRBJ2-5	TRBD2	TGCAGTCTAAGCGGGAGGATGGAAGAGACCCAGTACTTC	CSLSGRMEETQYF
many	TRBV28	TRBJ1-2	-	TGTGCCAGCGGGGACGGGGCATTTGGCTACACCTTC	CASGDGAFGYTF
many	TRBV7-7	TRBJ2-1	TRBD2	TGTGCTAGCAGCTTAGATCTGGCTAGCGGGAGAAATGAGCAGTTCTTC	CASSLDLASGRNEQFF
many	TRBV29-1	TRBJ2-3	TRBD2	TGCAGCGTTGATTTTAGCGGGGGGGCCCTAGATACGCAGTATTTT	CSVDFSGGALDTQYF
-	TRBV5-1	TRBJ2-7	TRBD1	TGCGCCAGCAGCTTTGGGACAGACTACGAGCAGTACTTC	CASSFGTDYEQYF
many	TRBV5-1	TRBJ2-3	TRBD2	TGCGCCAGCCGAAGCGGGAGCTTCAGCACAGATACGCAGTATTTT	CASRSGSFSTDTQYF
many	TRBV7-7	TRBJ2-1	-	TGTGCCAGCAGCTTAGCCGGTCTGGATGAGCAGTTCTTC	CASSLAGLDEQFF
many	TRBV12-3/TRBV12-4	TRBJ1-4	-	TGTGCCAGCAGTTTTGGGTCGGGGGAAAAACTGTTTTTT	CASSFGSGEKLFF
many	TRBV9	TRBJ1-4	TRBD1	TGTGCCAGCAGCCTTGGGACAGGCGGAGAAAAACTGTTTTTT	CASSLGTGGEKLFF
-	TRBV6-1	TRBJ1-2	-	TGTGCCATTAGTGAGGGGTCCCACACCTTC	CAISEGSHTF
many	TRBV10-3	TRBJ1-1	-	TGTGCCATCAGTGCCTTTTCGGCCCCCGGGAACACTGAAGCTTTCTTT	CAISAFSAPGNTEAFF
-	TRBV7-9	TRBJ1-2	-	TGTGCCAGCAGCTTAGTCCCCGGGGACGGGACTAACTATGGCTACACCTTC	CASSLVPGDGTNYGYTF
many	TRBV19	TRBJ2-7	-	TGTGCCAGTAGTATAAGAGGGTTCTCCGAGCAGTACTTC	CASSIRGFSEQYF
many	TRBV30	TRBJ2-2	TRBD1	TGTGCCTCCCAGGGGGCCGGGGAGCTGTTTTTT	CASQGAGELFF
many	TRBV29-1	TRBJ2-3	TRBD2	TGCAGCGTGGTTACCGGGACTAGTCGCAATACGCAGTATTTT	CSVVTGTSRNTQYF
medium-sized	TRBV28	TRBJ1-5	-	TGTGCCAGCAGTACACCGGGACCGCCCGTTAATCAGCCCCAGCATTTT	CASSTPGPPVNQPQHF
many	TRBV5-1	TRBJ2-3	-	TGCGCCAGCAGCTTCCGACTAGATCCCACAGATACGCAGTATTTT	CASSFRLDPTDTQYF
many	TRBV12-5	TRBJ2-5	TRBD1	TGTGCTTCCCACCCCGGGACAGTCCCCATTGTGACCCAGTACTTC	CASHPGTVPIVTQYF
many	TRBV7-2	TRBJ2-7	-	TGTGCCAGCAACCTTGGGTCGGGTGACGAGCAGTACTTC	CASNLGSGDEQYF
once	TRBV20-1	TRBJ2-1	TRBD2	TGCAGTGCTAGTGATCTAGCGGGAGGGCCTAATGAGCAGTTCTTC	CSASDLAGGPNEQFF
many	TRBV7-6	TRBJ2-5	-	TGTGCCAGCAGCTTAACTGGGTCCGGCTCGGGAGAGACCCAGTACTTC	CASSLTGSGSGETQYF
many	TRBV5-6	TRBJ2-1	TRBD2	TGTGCCAGCAGCGTAGCGGGGGGCCCATACAATGAGCAGTTCTTC	CASSVAGGPYNEQFF
many	TRBV7-3	TRBJ2-3	TRBD1	TGTGCCAGCAGCTTGGGGGACAGGGATACAGATACGCAGTATTTT	CASSLGDRDTDTQYF
many	TRBV4-1	TRBJ1-5	-	TGCGCCAGCAGCCAAGCAGAGGGGGTGAACCAGCCCCAGCATTTT	CASSQAEGVNQPQHF
many	TRBV5-1	TRBJ2-7	-	TGCGCCAGCAGCAGGAGCCCGGGTGGAAGCTCCTACGAGCAGTACTTC	CASSRSPGGSSYEQYF
many	TRBV20-1	TRBJ1-6	TRBD1	TGCAGTGCTAGAAGACAGGGTTATTCACCCCTCCACTTT	CSARRQGYSPLHF
many	TRBV3-1	TRBJ2-5	-	TGTGCCAGCAGCCAAGAATGGGGCCGTGAAGAGACCCAGTACTTC	CASSQEWGREETQYF
many	TRBV5-5	TRBJ2-7	-	TGTGCCAGCACCGACCGGGGCGGATCCTACGAGCAGTACTTC	CASTDRGGSYEQYF
many	TRBV7-2	TRBJ2-1	TRBD2	TGTGCCAGCAGCTTGGGACTAGCGGGAGGGGACAATGAGCAGTTCTTC	CASSLGLAGGDNEQFF
many	TRBV7-8	TRBJ2-7	-	TGTGCCAGCAGCTTAGACACCCTCTACGAGCAGTACTTC	CASSLDTLYEQYF
many	TRBV13	TRBJ2-5	TRBD2	TGTGCCAGCAGCTTAGATGGGCGGGGGATCCAAGAGACCCAGTACTTC	CASSLDGRGIQETQYF
many	TRBV4-1	TRBJ2-4	-	TGCGCCAGCAGCCAAGATACAGGCCCAAACATTCAGTACTTC	CASSQDTGPNIQYF
many	TRBV6-5	TRBJ1-2	TRBD1	TGTGCCAGCACCCGGGACAGGGGCCCCACCCGAGGGACTAAAGGCTACACCTTC	CASTRDRGPTRGTKGYTF
many	TRBV27	TRBJ2-7	-	TGTGCCAGTGGGGCGGCCGCGACCTACGAGCAGTACTTC	CASGAAATYEQYF